This TCR beta chain was documented in a study of blood T cell repertoires in COVID-19. Unmatched junction bases numbered 3, after V lost 5 bases and J lost 0 bases. Germline V gives CDR1 SQVTM, CDR2 ANQGSEA. The CDR3 loop spans 13 amino acids. Repertoires were generated with immunoSEQ multiplex PCR, while TCRdb's copy carries only in-frame clones and drops some. This sample has about 13,000 clones, with approximately 72% found just once. The gene calls are TRBV29-1 and TRBJ2-7; TRBD1 agrees at 8 bases. The origin of this receptor is a woman older than 75 with acute or convalescent COVID-19. Sequenced material: peripheral blood. CDR3 sequence reads: CSVWTGSSYEQYF. DNA for the CDR3: TGCAGCGTTTGGACAGGGTCCTCCTACGAGCAGTACTTC.